This T cell receptor (beta chain) was profiled in a study of T cells after yellow fever vaccination. General study findings and limits: A small proportion of clonotypes was detected in both the CD4 and CD8 compartments. Contamination by abundant bulk-population clonotypes could be present in FACS-sorted repertoires. Re-detected after boosting: most primary clones, almost 98% of CD4 and roughly 90% of CD8.

TCRdb ran MiXCR on the 5' RACE reads and lists one entry per CDR3 protein. The sample includes about 300,000 distinct CDR3 sequences, 3% to 4.5% of them seen just once. The CDR3 length is 13 residues. In germline, CDR1 is SGDLS, CDR2 YYNGEE. V lost 6 bases to trimming and J lost 4 bases, with 8 bases between them. This clonotype was observed a handful of times. Its antigen is undetermined. Sample: PBMCs, taken 5 days after the yellow fever booster vaccination. The chain carries TRBV9 and TRBJ2-6; D assignment may be TRBD1 or TRBD2 (5 bases each). This receptor was taken from a man aged 18 to 29 who received the YFV17D yellow fever vaccine. In DNA, the CDR3 is TGTGCCAGCATGGGGGTCGGGGCCAACGTCCTGACTTTC. Translation: CASMGVGANVLTF.